This T cell receptor (beta chain) was sequenced during a study of cytomegalovirus exposure and HLA in healthy donors. In the PCR, 60 Vbeta and 13 Jbeta primers were used. TCRdb's table, derived via immunoSEQ multiplex PCR, lists solely in-frame clones and lacks some. The profile shows about 130,000 clones, 77% of them singletons. This TCR came from a woman in her thirties or forties in good health and CMV-seropositive. Sequencing was carried out using PBMCs.

The CDR3 DNA follows: TGCGCCAGCAGCTTCGGTAGGAGCGGGTCAAATGAGCAGTTCTTC. This gives the protein CASSFGRSGSNEQFF. This chain uses TRBV5-1 with TRBJ2-1, with a weak D call TRBD2 (6 bases). The CDR3 covers 15 residues. Germline lookup yields CDR1 SGHRS and CDR2 YFSETQ. V shed 2 bases and J shed 7 bases, with 16 bases lying between them.